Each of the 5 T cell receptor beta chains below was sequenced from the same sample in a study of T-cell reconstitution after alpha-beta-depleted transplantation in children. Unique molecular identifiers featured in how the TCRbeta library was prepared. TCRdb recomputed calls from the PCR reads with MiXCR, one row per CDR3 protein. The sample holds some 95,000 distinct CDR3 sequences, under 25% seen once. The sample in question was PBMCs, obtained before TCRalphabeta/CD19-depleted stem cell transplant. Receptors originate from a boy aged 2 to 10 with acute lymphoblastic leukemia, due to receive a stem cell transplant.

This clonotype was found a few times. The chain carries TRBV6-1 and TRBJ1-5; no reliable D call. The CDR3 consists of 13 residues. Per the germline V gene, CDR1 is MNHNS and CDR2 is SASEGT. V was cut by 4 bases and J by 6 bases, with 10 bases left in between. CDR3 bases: TGTGCCAGCAGTGTGGATTGGGGTCAGCCCCAGCATTTT. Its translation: CASSVDWGQPQHF.

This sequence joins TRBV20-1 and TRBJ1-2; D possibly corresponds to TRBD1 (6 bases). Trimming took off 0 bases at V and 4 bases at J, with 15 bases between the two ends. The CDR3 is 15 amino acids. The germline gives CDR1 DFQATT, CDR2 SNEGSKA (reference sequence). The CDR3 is CSARESVGAGYGYTF. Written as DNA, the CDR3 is TGCAGTGCTAGAGAAAGTGTGGGGGCTGGCTATGGCTACACCTTC.

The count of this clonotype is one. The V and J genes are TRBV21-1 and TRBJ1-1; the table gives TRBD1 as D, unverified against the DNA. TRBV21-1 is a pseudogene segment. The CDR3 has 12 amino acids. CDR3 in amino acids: CASSKGGTEAFF. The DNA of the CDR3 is TGTGCCAGCAGCAAAGGGGGGACTGAAGCTTTCTTT.

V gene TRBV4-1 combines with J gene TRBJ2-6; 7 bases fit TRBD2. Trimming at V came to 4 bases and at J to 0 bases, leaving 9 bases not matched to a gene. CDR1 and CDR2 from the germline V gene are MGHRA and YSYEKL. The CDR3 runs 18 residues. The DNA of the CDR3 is TGCGCCAGCAGCCCTGGGCTAGCGGTATTCTCTGGGGCCAACGTCCTGACTTTC. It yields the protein CASSPGLAVFSGANVLTF.

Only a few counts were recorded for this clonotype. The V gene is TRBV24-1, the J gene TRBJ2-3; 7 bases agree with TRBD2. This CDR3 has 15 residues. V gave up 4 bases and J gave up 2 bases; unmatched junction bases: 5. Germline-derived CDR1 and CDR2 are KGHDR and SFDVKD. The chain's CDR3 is CATSDGTTHTDTQYF. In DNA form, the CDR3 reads TGTGCCACCAGTGACGGGACTACCCACACAGATACGCAGTATTTT.